This T cell receptor beta chain was recorded in a study of blood T cell repertoires in COVID-19. The overall study: Samples came from the United States, Italy and Spain, spanning acute and convalescent COVID-19.

Trimming cost V 0 bases and J 4 bases, with 6 bases left between them. Per germline, CDR1 MNHGY and CDR2 SAAAGT. The CDR3 length is 13 residues. Study processing details: The assay estimated nucleated cells by amplifying reference gene primers. TCRdb's table, derived via immunoSEQ multiplex PCR, lists solely in-frame clones and lacks some. V and J calls and clone size are as listed in that table; D and trimming were resolved from the DNA. There are more than 25,000 clones in the sample; approximately 67% occur only once, and around 16% lies in the top ten. This receptor was taken from a human donor in a cohort sampled during active COVID-19. The rearrangement uses TRBV6-8 and TRBJ1-1, with D unclear. Sequenced input: peripheral blood. Here the CDR3 DNA reads TGTGCCAGCAGTTACTCGGACTCCACTGAAGCTTTCTTT. This codes for CASSYSDSTEAFF.